One and the same sample provided the 25 T cell receptor beta chains below, sequenced in a study of shared clonotypes between healthy human individuals. Libraries were prepared by immunoSEQ multiplex PCR; TCRdb keeps only in-frame clonotypes and omits some of them. The table lists about 680,000 clones, more than 70% of them singletons. Sample: memory CD4+ T cells sorted from blood. Documented subset: CD45RA-negative fraction. Every receptor here comes from a woman aged 30 to 39 in good health.

The table lists this clone with many counts. Here the CDR3 DNA reads TGTGCCAGCAGTGCGGCCAACTCTGGAAACACCATATATTTT. This translates into CASSAANSGNTIYF. The V call is TRBV6-1, the J call TRBJ1-3; no reliable D call. The CDR3 extends over 14 amino acids. The germline V gene encodes CDR1 MNHNS and CDR2 SASEGT. Between the trimmed V and J ends, which lost 4 bases and 0 bases, there was a span of 7 bases.

The chain has TRBV27 and TRBJ2-5; 8 bases fit TRBD2. The J call may be incorrect, as the DNA end agrees better with TRBJ2-7. This CDR3 spans 14 amino acids. Germline loops: CDR1 MNHEY, CDR2 SMNVEV (reference sequence). The CDR3 nucleotides are TGTGCCAGCAGTGGAGCGGGAGCCCCCTACGAGCAGTACTTC. This gives the protein CASSGAGAPYEQYF.

V gene TRBV28 combines with J gene TRBJ1-6, with D maybe TRBD1 (6 bases). With 0 bases removed from V and 6 bases from J, the gap between germline ends came to 12 bases. The germline gives CDR1 MDHEN, CDR2 SYDVKM. The length of the CDR3 is 16 residues. The CDR3 coding sequence is TGTGCCAGCAGTTTATGGACAGGATCGAGTAATTCACCCCTCCACTTT. Residues: CASSLWTGSSNSPLHF.

In the case of this clone: Different DNA sequences within this sample yield the same CDR3. This chain links TRBV5-1 with TRBJ2-3; no clear D gene. There are 14 residues in the CDR3. V was clipped by 0 bases and J by 3 bases, with 8 bases between them. The germline gives CDR1 SGHRS, CDR2 YFSETQ. The CDR3 loop is CASSLAAETDTQYF. DNA for the CDR3: TGCGCCAGCAGCTTGGCGGCGGAAACAGATACGCAGTATTTT.

This clone was counted ten times or more. The genes are TRBV2 and TRBJ1-2; 10 bases are shared with TRBD1. With V trimmed by 6 bases and J by 7 bases, 5 bases remained unmatched. Germline CDR1 is SNHLY and CDR2 is FYNNEI. The CDR3 runs 13 residues. The chain's CDR3 is CASSVDRGLGYTF. The DNA for the CDR3 is TGTGCCAGCAGCGTCGACAGGGGGCTTGGCTACACCTTC.

The chain joins TRBV27 to TRBJ2-1; 9 bases match TRBD1. The V gene end was trimmed by 5 bases and the J gene end by 7 bases; junction bases not matched to a gene: 3. Germline V lookup: CDR1 MNHEY, CDR2 SMNVEV (reference sequence). The CDR3 sequence is 13 residues long. The CDR3 region has the DNA TGTGCCAGCAGTCGGGACAGGGTGAATGAGCAGTTCTTC. Translated, it gives CASSRDRVNEQFF.

This clone was counted once. The rearrangement links TRBV10-3 to TRBJ2-5; 7 nucleotides line up with TRBD1. V was clipped by 10 bases and J by 3 bases; unmatched bases: 5. The CDR3 covers 12 residues. Germline lookup yields CDR1 ENHRY and CDR2 SYGVKD. CDR3 DNA sequence: TGTGCCACCCGGGACAGAGAAGAGACCCAGTACTTC. As protein: CATRDREETQYF.

The chain joins TRBV11-2 to TRBJ2-3; tentatively, D is TRBD2 (6 bases). The CDR3 has 17 residues. Per the germline V gene, CDR1 is SGHAT and CDR2 is FQNNGV. Trimming removed 1 base from V and 0 bases from J, with 14 bases in between. The CDR3 DNA follows: TGTGCCAGCAGCTTAGGAAGGACTACACAAAGCACAGATACGCAGTATTTT. This sequence encodes CASSLGRTTQSTDTQYF.

The V and J genes are TRBV6-5 and TRBJ2-7, with unresolved D. Germline-derived CDR1 and CDR2 are MNHEY and SVGAGI. CDR3 length: 13 residues. Trimming pared 2 bases from V and 3 bases from J, leaving 8 bases between. CDR3 protein: CASSYGELYEQYF. CDR3 nucleotide sequence: TGTGCCAGCAGTTACGGGGAACTCTACGAGCAGTACTTC.

The chain couples TRBV28 to TRBJ2-1; 8 bases map to TRBD1. This CDR3 has 14 residues. V shed 7 bases, J shed 9 bases, and the junction held 11 bases outside the gene matches. CDR1 is MDHEN and CDR2 is SYDVKM in the germline V gene. CDR3 sequence (DNA): TGTGCCAGCAAGTCAGGACAGGGTCGCGGTGAGCAGTTCTTC. Amino acid sequence: CASKSGQGRGEQFF.

In this sample, this clone turned up once. This rearrangement joins TRBV9 to TRBJ2-3, with unresolved D. Trimming removed 0 bases at V and 4 bases at J, with 6 bases between. The CDR3 covers 13 residues. Germline values: CDR1 SGDLS, CDR2 YYNGEE. DNA for the CDR3: TGTGCCAGCAGCGTAGGTGTGGCAGATACGCAGTATTTT. Protein sequence: CASSVGVADTQYF.

The genes are TRBV28 and TRBJ1-3, with D tentatively TRBD1 (5 bases). Trimming pared 11 bases from V and 2 bases from J, leaving 10 bases between. CDR3 length equals 12 residues. The V gene's germline CDR1 is MDHEN and CDR2 SYDVKM. CDR3 bases: TGTGCCTCCAGGGTTCCTGGAAACACCATATATTTT. It translates to CASRVPGNTIYF.

This rearrangement joins TRBV5-1 to TRBJ2-3; possible D gene TRBD1, 8 bases. Trimming cost V 2 bases and J 0 bases, with 16 bases left between them. Germline assignment: CDR1 SGHRS and CDR2 YFSETQ. This CDR3 region has 17 residues. CDR3 residues: CASSLAGQARSTDTQYF. CDR3 coding DNA: TGCGCCAGCAGCTTAGCGGGACAGGCACGAAGCACAGATACGCAGTATTTT.

The chain is built from TRBV7-6 and TRBJ2-7, with a possible D match to TRBD2 (6 bases). Germline assignment: CDR1 SGHVS and CDR2 FNYEAQ. The CDR3 has 13 amino acids. V lost 6 bases, J lost 3 bases, and 12 bases lay in between. CDR3 region: CASSWPGGYEQYF. The CDR3 nucleotides are TGTGCCAGCAGTTGGCCCGGGGGCTACGAGCAGTACTTC.

The V gene is TRBV5-6, the J gene TRBJ1-1; D ambiguous. The CDR3 runs to 14 residues. The germline gives CDR1 SGHDT, CDR2 YYEEEE. V lost 1 base and J 0 bases, leaving 7 bases between the germline ends. In DNA, the CDR3 is TGTGCCAGCAGCTTGACCGGGATGAACACTGAAGCTTTCTTT. Protein sequence: CASSLTGMNTEAFF. The full variable domain, its missing parts supplied by reference TRBV5-6 and TRBJ1-1, is DAGVTQSPTHLIKTRGQQVTLRCSPKSGHDTVSWYQQALGQGPQFIFQYYEEEERQRGNFPDRFSGHQFPNYSSELNVNALLLGDSALYLCASSLTGMNTEAFFGQGTRLTVV.

In this sample, this clone turned up a few times. This chain joins TRBV25-1 and TRBJ1-1; D ambiguous. V lost 5 bases and J 8 bases, leaving 9 bases between the germline ends. The CDR3 sequence is 11 residues long. Germline V gene lookup returns CDR1 MGHDK and CDR2 SYGVNS. CDR3 nucleotide sequence: TGTGCCAGCAGTAACCCCTCGGAAGCTTTCTTT. Residues: CASSNPSEAFF. Full variable domain (remainder filled in from reference TRBV25-1 and TRBJ1-1): EADIYQTPRYLVIGTGKKITLECSQTMGHDKMYWYQQDPGMELHLIHYSYGVNSTEKGDLSSESTVSRIRTEHFPLTLESARPSHTSQYLCASSNPSEAFFGQGTRLTVV.

The chain combines TRBV9 with TRBJ1-1; D remains unclear. This CDR3 has 15 amino acids. V lost 2 bases and J lost 5, with 16 bases in between. The V gene's germline CDR1 is SGDLS and CDR2 YYNGEE. The CDR3: CASSVRPSSGTEAFF. The CDR3 region has the DNA TGTGCCAGCAGCGTTCGACCCTCGAGCGGGACTGAAGCTTTCTTT. Looking up the rest from reference TRBV9 and TRBJ1-1 gives the full variable domain: DSGVTQTPKHLITATGQRVTLRCSPRSGDLSVYWYQQSLDQGLQFLIQYYNGEERAKGNILERFSAQQFPDLHSELNLSSLELGDSALYFCASSVRPSSGTEAFFGQGTRLTVV.

This clone appeared a single time. This rearrangement joins TRBV27 to TRBJ1-5; D is uncertain. Trimming took 2 bases from V and 0 from J, leaving 5 bases between them. Germline CDR1 is MNHEY and CDR2 is SMNVEV (reference sequence). CDR3 size: 14 residues. The CDR3 loop is CASSLLGSNQPQHF. For the CDR3, the DNA is TGTGCCAGCAGTTTACTCGGTAGCAATCAGCCCCAGCATTTT.

The CDR3 spells CASSLKLAGTYGYTF. DNA of the CDR3: TGTGCCAGCAGTTTAAAACTGGCAGGGACCTATGGCTACACCTTC. The rearrangement joins TRBV28 to TRBJ1-2; maybe TRBD1 (5 bases). V lost 2 bases and J 4 bases, leaving 14 bases between the germline ends. The CDR3 extends over 15 amino acids. Germline V lookup: CDR1 MDHEN, CDR2 SYDVKM.

The chain has TRBV19 and TRBJ1-2, with D tentatively TRBD1 (5 bases). Trimming shortened V by 5 bases and J by 5 bases, and 12 bases separated the two germline ends. The CDR3 is 13 amino acids. CDR1 is LNHDA and CDR2 is SQIVND in the germline V gene (reference sequence). CDR3 in amino acids: CASSLQDIYGYTF. In DNA, the CDR3 is TGTGCCAGTAGTCTTCAGGACATTTATGGCTACACCTTC.

This clone appeared a few times. J is TRBJ2-7 and V is TRBV28; the D gene is possibly TRBD2 (10 bases). The germline V gene encodes CDR1 MDHEN and CDR2 SYDVKM. Between the trimmed V and J ends, which lost 1 base and 4 bases, there was a span of 26 bases. This CDR3 comprises 19 residues. CDR3 residues: CASSLSRTSGNRGRYEQYF. CDR3 in DNA: TGTGCCAGCAGTTTATCAAGGACTAGCGGAAACAGGGGGCGTTACGAGCAGTACTTC.

This clone turned up a few times. The chain recombines TRBV7-2 with TRBJ1-5; D unresolved. The CDR3 loop spans 15 amino acids. The germline CDR1 and CDR2 sequences are SGHTA and FQGNSA. V dropped 1 base and J dropped 6 bases, with 13 bases sitting between them. In DNA form, the CDR3 reads TGTGCCAGCAGCTTAGGTCCGGGTTTAGGTCAGCCCCAGCATTTT. Amino acid sequence: CASSLGPGLGQPQHF.

The rearrangement links TRBV5-1 to TRBJ2-5, with D uncertain. The ends were cut back, 1 base at V and 1 base at J, with 14 bases in the middle. The CDR3 has 16 residues. Per germline, CDR1 SGHRS and CDR2 YFSETQ. CDR3 residues: CASSLSSLPPQETQYF. Written as DNA, the CDR3 is TGCGCCAGCAGCTTGTCGAGCCTACCGCCCCAAGAGACCCAGTACTTC.

This clone appeared a single time. Sequence at one end of the junction differs from germline and may be a read error. The genes are TRBV10-3 and TRBJ1-5; unclear D gene. This CDR3 region has 14 residues. Germline V gives CDR1 ENHRY, CDR2 SYGVKD. As DNA, the CDR3 is TGTGCCAGCAGTTCCCAAACAGCGGCTCAGCCCCAGCATTTT. This encodes CASSSQTAAQPQHF.

This chain connects TRBV4-1 to TRBJ1-2; 7 bases are a match to TRBD1. The CDR3 extends over 17 amino acids. CDR1 and CDR2 from the germline V gene are MGHRA and YSYEKL. The V and J ends lost 1 base and 6 bases, in that order; junction bases with no gene match: 14. CDR3 nucleotide sequence: TGCGCCAGCAGCCAAGTGGGGTCCCGAGGGGGCGAGGATGGCTACACCTTC. Protein: CASSQVGSRGGEDGYTF.